This is a list of T cell receptor beta chains from one sample in a study of blood T cell repertoires in COVID-19. Here immunoSEQ multiplex PCR was the method, and the copy in TCRdb shows in-frame clones only, minus some. The sample records about 300,000 clones, 80% to 90% being singletons. Sequenced input: peripheral blood. The receptors originated from a woman between 35 and 50 years old who had recovered from COVID-19. Each CDR3 is given with its conserved first and last residue. The size field is filled for only some rows; it gives once, few, many or a size class.

CDR3 protein	clone size	V gene	J gene
CASSYATGTGNTIYF	-	TRBV6-5	TRBJ1-3
CASSILALGEAEAFF	-	TRBV19	TRBJ1-1
CASSFRGTGNTIYF	-	TRBV6-5	TRBJ1-3
CASKTSTDTQYF	-	TRBV2	TRBJ2-3
CASSTLETSTDTQYF	once	TRBV7-2	TRBJ2-3
CASSVEQGMGAFF	once	TRBV9	TRBJ1-1
CASRRGGTNEKLFF	once	TRBV5-6	TRBJ1-4
CASSLGLVSPQHF	-	TRBV3-1/TRBV3-2	TRBJ1-5
CASSLAAGFNQPQHF	-	TRBV11-2	TRBJ1-5
CASSSPRRRGRRGTGELFF	-	TRBV27	TRBJ2-2
CASSQEAVALRSQYF	-	TRBV3-1/TRBV3-2	TRBJ2-5